This record covers a single T cell receptor (beta chain). The record originates from a study of control samples from healthy donors and cancer patients. With 5 bases removed from V and 5 bases from J, the gap between germline ends came to 7 bases. The germline V gene has CDR1 MGHDK and CDR2 SYGVNS. The CDR3 runs 12 residues. Some clones are missing from TCRdb's copy, which holds only in-frame ones; the method was immunoSEQ multiplex PCR. The data contain about 95,000 clones, approximately 86% of them singletons. This clonotype was sampled from a young man in good health. Material for sequencing was blood. This chain connects TRBV25-1 to TRBJ1-5, with a weak D call TRBD1 (5 bases). The CDR3 spells CASSRGDQPQHF. CDR3 bases: TGTGCCAGCAGTAGAGGGGATCAGCCCCAGCATTTT.